This T cell receptor beta chain was sequenced in a study of CD4 and CD8 cells across lung adenocarcinoma regions. Germline V gene data show CDR1 as SGHTA and CDR2 as FQGNSA. The CDR3 covers 11 residues. TCRdb used MiXCR to reprocess the PCR reads, holding one entry per CDR3 protein. Among 20,000 to 25,000 distinct CDR3 sequences listed, about 50% were seen once. The chain joins TRBV7-2 to TRBJ2-1, with D possibly matching TRBD2 (5 bases). The end of the DNA fits TRBJ2-5 better, so the J call may be wrong. The TCR sequence derives from a female donor with lung adenocarcinoma. The CD4 and CD8 labels of this study may be unreliable. The specimen was CD8+ T cells from the center of a lung tumor. CDR3 DNA sequence: TGTGCCAGCCGGGTCGCGGGTAGCCAGTACTTC. Translating gives CASRVAGSQYF.